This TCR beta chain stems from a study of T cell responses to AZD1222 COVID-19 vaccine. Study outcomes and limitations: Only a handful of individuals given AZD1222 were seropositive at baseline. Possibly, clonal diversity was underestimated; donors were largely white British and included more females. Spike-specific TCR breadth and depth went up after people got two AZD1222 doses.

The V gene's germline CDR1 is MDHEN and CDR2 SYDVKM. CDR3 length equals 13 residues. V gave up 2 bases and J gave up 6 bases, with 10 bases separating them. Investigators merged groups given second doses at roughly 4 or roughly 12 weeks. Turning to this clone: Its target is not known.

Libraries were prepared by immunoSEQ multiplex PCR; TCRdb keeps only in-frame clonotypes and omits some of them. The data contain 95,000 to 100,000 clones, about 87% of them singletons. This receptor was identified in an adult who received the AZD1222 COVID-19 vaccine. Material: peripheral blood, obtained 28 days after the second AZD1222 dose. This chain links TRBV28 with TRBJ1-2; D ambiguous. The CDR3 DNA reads TGTGCCAGCAGTTTACGAGGACCCCATGGCTACACCTTC. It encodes CASSLRGPHGYTF.